The 21 T cell receptor beta chains given below trace back to one sample, sequenced in a study of blood T cells in healthy people across ages. A second PCR, run for about 7 to 11 cycles, used a sample-barcoded 5' primer plus a J-beta primer mix. TCRdb itself ran the 5' RACE reads through MiXCR, one entry per CDR3 protein. The repertoire holds about a million distinct CDR3 sequences, around 46% seen once, with around 15% in the top ten. Sequenced material: blood. Every receptor here comes from a man younger than 40 in good health.

This chain uses TRBV6-6 with TRBJ2-3; D is possibly TRBD2 (5 bases). Germline values: CDR1 MNHNY, CDR2 SVGAGI (reference sequence). V was cut by 0 bases and J by 2 bases, with 12 bases left in between. The CDR3 extends over 16 amino acids. CDR3 nucleotides: TGTGCCAGCAGTTACTCGAATCTGGGAGTCACAGATACGCAGTATTTT. This codes for CASSYSNLGVTDTQYF.

Note on this clonotype: Sequence at one end of the junction differs from germline and may be a read error. The chain recombines TRBV6-5 with TRBJ2-7, with TRBD1 identical over 8 bases. The CDR3 sequence is 14 residues long. In germline, CDR1 is MNHEY, CDR2 SVGAGI. The CDR3 reads CTSSRQGFGYEQYF. DNA for the CDR3: TGTACCAGCAGCCGACAGGGGTTCGGGTACGAGCAGTACTTC.

The rearrangement uses TRBV2 and TRBJ2-4; no firm D call. This CDR3 comprises 15 residues. V lost 0 bases, J lost 0 bases, and 6 bases lay in between. Germline CDR1 reads SNHLY; CDR2 reads FYNNEI. The CDR3 is CASSEAKLAKNIQYF. For the CDR3, the DNA is TGTGCCAGCAGTGAAGCAAAGCTAGCCAAAAACATTCAGTACTTC.

The chain is built from TRBV5-1 and TRBJ2-7, with D maybe TRBD2 (6 bases). Germline V lookup: CDR1 SGHRS, CDR2 YFSETQ. V lost 5 bases and J lost 0, with 12 bases in between. CDR3 length: 14 residues. CDR3 in amino acids: CASRDIADSYEQYF. CDR3 in DNA: TGCGCCAGCAGAGATATAGCGGACTCCTACGAGCAGTACTTC.

Details on this clonotype: The CDR3 does not end in the conserved phenylalanine or tryptophan, so this is likely a read error. The V gene is TRBV7-9, the J gene TRBJ1-5; D unclear. In germline, CDR1 is SEHNR, CDR2 FQNEAQ (reference sequence). V dropped 1 base and J dropped 4 bases, with 14 bases sitting between them. The CDR3 has 16 amino acids. CDR3 bases: TGTGCCAGCAGCTTAGTGGACGGAAACTTTAATCAGCCCCAGCATTTG. Amino acids: CASSLVDGNFNQPQHL.

V and J are TRBV20-1 and TRBJ2-1; TRBD2 matches at 7 bases. This CDR3 is built from 15 residues. The V and J ends lost 2 bases and 3 bases, in that order; junction bases with no gene match: 7. Germline-derived CDR1 and CDR2 are DFQATT and SNEGSKA (reference sequence). DNA for the CDR3: TGCAGTGCTAGAAAGGTTGGGGGGGTCTACAATGAGCAGTTCTTC. Residues: CSARKVGGVYNEQFF.

About this clonotype itself: Germline and junction disagree at one end, which may indicate a read error. V usage is TRBV12-3 or TRBV12-4 and J usage is TRBJ1-3, with 10 bases matching TRBD1. This CDR3 has 15 residues. DNA of the CDR3: TGTGCCAGCAGTTATAGACAGGGGGCTGGAAACACCACATATTTT. As protein: CASSYRQGAGNTTYF.

The chain recombines TRBV20-1 with TRBJ1-5, with TRBD1 identical over 9 bases. The CDR3 sequence is 13 residues long. Germline trimming cut 6 bases from V and 5 bases from J; bases unmatched to any gene: 5. Germline loops: CDR1 DFQATT, CDR2 SNEGSKA (reference sequence). The CDR3 sequence: CSATGTGHQPQHF. Written as DNA, the CDR3 is TGCAGTGCCACCGGGACAGGGCATCAGCCCCAGCATTTT.

The chain has TRBV28 and TRBJ1-1; 7 nucleotides align to TRBD1. The CDR3 contains 15 residues. The trim removed 4 bases at V and 7 bases at J, leaving 12 bases unmatched. CDR1 and CDR2 (germline): MDHEN, SYDVKM. CDR3 sequence: CASSSPQGGRGEAFF. In DNA form, the CDR3 reads TGTGCCAGCAGTTCCCCCCAGGGGGGCAGAGGTGAAGCTTTCTTT.

This sequence joins TRBV10-3 and TRBJ2-1; 8 bases line up with TRBD2. Looked up from germline, CDR1 is ENHRY and CDR2 is SYGVKD. Losses at the gene ends were 6 bases for V and 9 bases for J; bases not matched to a gene: 10. This CDR3 contains 14 residues. CDR3 DNA sequence: TGTGCCATCAGAGGGCGGGGGGAATATAGTGAGCAGTTCTTC. It yields the protein CAIRGRGEYSEQFF.

The count of this clonotype is one. This chain uses TRBV6-2 or TRBV6-3 with TRBJ2-1, with TRBD2 matching over 9 bases. V gave up 6 bases and J gave up 0 bases; unmatched junction bases: 3. Looked up from germline, CDR1 is MNHEY and CDR2 is SVGEGT. The CDR3 loop spans 15 amino acids. Written as DNA, the CDR3 is TGTGCCAGCAGGGGACTAGCCGCCTCCTACAATGAGCAGTTCTTC. Protein sequence: CASRGLAASYNEQFF.

This clonotype was seen more than once but under ten times. The chain is built from TRBV27 and TRBJ2-7; D assignment may be TRBD1 or TRBD2 (5 bases each). There are 16 residues in the CDR3. The ends were cut back, 0 bases at V and 3 bases at J, with 15 bases in the middle. From germline, CDR1 is MNHEY and CDR2 SMNVEV (reference sequence). CDR3 sequence: CASSLSPGLGVYEQYF. For the CDR3, the DNA is TGTGCCAGCAGTTTATCCCCCGGTTTGGGGGTCTACGAGCAGTACTTC.

V and J are TRBV5-1 and TRBJ2-7; D gene unclear. Trimming shortened V by 0 bases and J by 2 bases, and 12 bases separated the two germline ends. The CDR3 consists of 15 residues. Germline lookup yields CDR1 SGHRS and CDR2 YFSETQ. CDR3 sequence (DNA): TGCGCCAGCAGCTTGGAAACGGGCGGAACCTACGAGCAGTACTTC. This translates into CASSLETGGTYEQYF.

This clonotype has a handful of counts. DNA for the CDR3: TGCGCCAGCAGCCGGGGACTAGAGGCCAAAAACATTCAGTACTTC. This gives the protein CASSRGLEAKNIQYF. The rearrangement links TRBV4-1 to TRBJ2-4, with 8 bases fitting TRBD2. CDR1 and CDR2 from the germline V gene are MGHRA and YSYEKL. Trimming removed 4 bases from V and 1 base from J; junction bases left unmatched: 3. The CDR3 length is 15 residues.

This clonotype turned up a few times. The genes are TRBV20-1 and TRBJ2-7; the D is unclear. Trimming cost V 1 base and J 9 bases, with 16 bases left between them. This CDR3 contains 13 residues. Germline lookup yields CDR1 DFQATT and CDR2 SNEGSKA (reference sequence). CDR3 amino acids: CSARAAGSTGQYF. In nucleotides, the CDR3 is TGCAGTGCTAGAGCAGCTGGTTCGACGGGGCAGTACTTC.

CDR3 coding DNA: TGTGCCAGCCGATGGCTCCGAGAGACCCAGTACTTC. Protein: CASRWLRETQYF. The rearrangement links TRBV2 to TRBJ2-5; D remains ambiguous. The CDR3 sequence is 12 residues long. Between the trimmed V and J ends, which lost 8 bases and 4 bases, there was a span of 11 bases. The V gene's germline CDR1 is SNHLY and CDR2 FYNNEI.

This clonotype appeared a few times. The chain links TRBV28 to TRBJ2-7, with 9 bases fitting TRBD2. CDR3 size: 14 residues. V lost 5 bases to trimming and J lost 2 bases; unmatched junction nucleotides: 4. CDR1 is MDHEN and CDR2 is SYDVKM in the germline V gene. The CDR3 spells CASSTLAGAYEQYF. CDR3 DNA sequence: TGTGCCAGCAGTACTTTAGCGGGGGCCTACGAGCAGTACTTC.

V usage is TRBV6-2 or TRBV6-3 and J usage is TRBJ2-1; TRBD2 agrees at 7 bases. V trimming: 8 bases; J trimming: 7 bases; junction bases outside the gene matches: 17. The CDR3 consists of 16 residues. Germline CDR1 MNHEY, CDR2 SVGEGT. As DNA, the CDR3 is TGTGCCAGCCAGCCGACTAGCAGGGCGAGGGCTAATGAGCAGTTCTTC. Translating it yields CASQPTSRARANEQFF.

As for this clonotype: At one end, the junction sequence differs from germline, possibly due to a read error. V usage is TRBV7-2 and J usage is TRBJ2-3; perhaps TRBD1 as D (6 bases). This CDR3 comprises 14 residues. Germline V CDR1 and CDR2: SGHTA, FQGNSA. Here the CDR3 reads CVSSLDRITDTQYF. CDR3 in DNA: TGTGTCAGCAGCCTAGACAGGATAACAGATACGCAGTATTTT.

The V and J genes are TRBV9 and TRBJ2-1; the D gene is possibly TRBD2 (5 bases). The V gene lost 6 bases and the J gene lost 7 bases, with 20 bases spanning the gap. CDR1 and CDR2 from the germline V gene are SGDLS and YYNGEE. The CDR3 is 15 residues long. CDR3 nucleotide sequence: TGTGCCAGCAACCCGACCCACGGGTCGGGGAATGAGCAGTTCTTC. It encodes CASNPTHGSGNEQFF.

V gene TRBV7-6 combines with J gene TRBJ2-3; 7 bases line up with TRBD1. The length of the CDR3 is 16 residues. Germline lookup yields CDR1 SGHVS and CDR2 FNYEAQ. The V and J ends lost 4 bases and 6 bases, in that order; junction bases with no gene match: 13. CDR3 region: CASSSRQGIFGDTQYF. DNA for the CDR3: TGTGCCAGCAGCTCACGACAGGGTATCTTCGGGGATACGCAGTATTTT.